This T cell receptor (beta chain) was recorded in a study of PD-1 blockade in classical Hodgkin lymphoma. The method was immunoSEQ multiplex PCR; TCRdb's version includes in-frame clones alone and lacks a portion of them. The sample contains roughly 49,000 clones, roughly 90% of which appear only once. Germline assignment: CDR1 MDHEN and CDR2 SYDVKM. V lost 6 bases to trimming and J lost 2 bases, with 13 bases between them. The CDR3 consists of 15 residues. Concerning this clone: The antigen remains unidentified.

Regarding time point: cycle 4 day 1 (C4D1), after more than five weeks of nivolumab. Relapse after autologous stem cell transplantation occurred in every patient, and brentuximab vedotin exposure varied. Overall study findings and caveats: The origin of the repertoire differences remains undefined, with disease activity or prior therapy as possible causes. Patients starting nivolumab less than 1 year after ASCT had lower diversity and were excluded from later analyses. It was reported that newly diagnosed patients had less baseline TCR diversity than healthy donors.

The source material was peripheral blood mononuclear cells (PBMCs), sampled before the fourth cycle of nivolumab. The chain employs TRBV28 and TRBJ2-2; D might be TRBD2 (5 bases). The clonotype comes from a human donor with classical Hodgkin lymphoma. CDR3 nucleotide sequence: TGTGCCAGCAGCCGTATAGCGCTAAACACCGGGGAGCTGTTTTTT. It encodes CASSRIALNTGELFF.